This T cell receptor (beta chain) was observed in a study of early T cells in non-severe SARS-CoV-2 infection. Germline V CDR1 and CDR2: DFQATT, SNEGSKA (reference sequence). V lost 0 bases, J lost 0 bases, and 12 bases lay in between. The CDR3 is 15 residues long. Each CDR3 protein is one row after TCRdb ran MiXCR on the 5' RACE reads. This table holds more than 35,000 distinct CDR3 sequences, 5.9% found once. The sample holds many counts of this clonotype. V gene TRBV20-1 combines with J gene TRBJ2-7, with D possibly TRBD2 on 6 matching bases. The receptor comes from an adult who was a healthcare worker with PCR-confirmed SARS-CoV-2 infection or an uninfected control (not recorded which). The sample taken for sequencing was whole blood. The CDR3, as DNA: TGCAGTGCTAGAGACCAGACTAGGAGCTCCTACGAGCAGTACTTC. Translating gives CSARDQTRSSYEQYF.